This T cell receptor (beta chain) was identified in a study of T cells in Graves' hyperthyroidism and ophthalmopathy. Study context: Once the initial diagnosis was made, peripheral blood was obtained before any treatment.

This clonotype came up many times. Amplification of TCR beta CDR3 regions used RNA as the template. When the TCR CDR3 underwent first-round RT-PCR, the HTBI primer set was used. MiXCR, run by TCRdb on the multiplex PCR reads, gives a single entry per CDR3 protein. The sample consists of fewer than 850,000 distinct CDR3 sequences, 17% of them appearing once. The source material was blood. This clonotype was obtained from a man aged 45-65 years with Graves' hyperthyroidism.

The CDR3 nucleotides are TGTGCCAGCAACCAAGGACTTGTCCCGGATACGCAGTATTTT. Encoded protein: CASNQGLVPDTQYF. The chain joins TRBV27 to TRBJ2-3; tentatively, D is TRBD2 (5 bases). The CDR3 length is 14 residues. V lost 7 bases and J lost 6, with 17 bases in between. Germline V gives CDR1 MNHEY, CDR2 SMNVEV (reference sequence).